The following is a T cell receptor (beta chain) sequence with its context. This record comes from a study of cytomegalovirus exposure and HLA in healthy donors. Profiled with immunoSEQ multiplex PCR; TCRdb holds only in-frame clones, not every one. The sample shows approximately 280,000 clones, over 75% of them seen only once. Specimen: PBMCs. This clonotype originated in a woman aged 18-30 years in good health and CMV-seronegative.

CDR3 sequence: CAWSRPRGGFSNQPQHF. CDR3 bases: TGTGCCTGGAGTCGACCAAGGGGGGGGTTTAGCAATCAGCCCCAGCATTTT. The chain uses TRBV30 and TRBJ1-5, with D perhaps matching TRBD1 (6 bases). The CDR3 is 17 residues long. V shed 2 bases and J shed 0 bases, with 17 bases lying between them. Germline V lookup: CDR1 GTSNPN, CDR2 SVGIG (reference sequence).